Sequencing of this T cell receptor beta chain was carried out in a study of monozygotic twins with inflammatory bowel disease. Two rounds of nested PCR, of 16 and 9 cycles, were run on TCRalpha and TCRbeta cDNA. From the 5' RACE reads, TCRdb lists one entry per CDR3 protein and no DNA. Reported are about 380,000 distinct CDR3 sequences; the ten largest clones contain 2.5% to 3%. CDR1 is SGHRS, CDR2 YFSETQ, per germline. This CDR3 comprises 15 residues. Sequencing was carried out using blood. The chain combines TRBV5-1 with TRBJ1-4; TCRdb indicates TRBD1, and absent DNA this call remains unverified. The origin of this receptor is a human donor with ulcerative colitis or Crohn's disease, or a healthy co-twin of an affected twin (not recorded which). This CDR3 is CASSLAERGFEKLFF. Based on the CDR3 plus reference TRBV5-1 and TRBJ1-4, the full variable domain is KAGVTQTPRYLIKTRGQQVTLSCSPISGHRSVSWYQQTPGQGLQFLFEYFSETQRNKGNFPGRFSGRQFSNSRSEMNVSTLELGDSALYLCASSLAERGFEKLFFGSGTQLSVL.